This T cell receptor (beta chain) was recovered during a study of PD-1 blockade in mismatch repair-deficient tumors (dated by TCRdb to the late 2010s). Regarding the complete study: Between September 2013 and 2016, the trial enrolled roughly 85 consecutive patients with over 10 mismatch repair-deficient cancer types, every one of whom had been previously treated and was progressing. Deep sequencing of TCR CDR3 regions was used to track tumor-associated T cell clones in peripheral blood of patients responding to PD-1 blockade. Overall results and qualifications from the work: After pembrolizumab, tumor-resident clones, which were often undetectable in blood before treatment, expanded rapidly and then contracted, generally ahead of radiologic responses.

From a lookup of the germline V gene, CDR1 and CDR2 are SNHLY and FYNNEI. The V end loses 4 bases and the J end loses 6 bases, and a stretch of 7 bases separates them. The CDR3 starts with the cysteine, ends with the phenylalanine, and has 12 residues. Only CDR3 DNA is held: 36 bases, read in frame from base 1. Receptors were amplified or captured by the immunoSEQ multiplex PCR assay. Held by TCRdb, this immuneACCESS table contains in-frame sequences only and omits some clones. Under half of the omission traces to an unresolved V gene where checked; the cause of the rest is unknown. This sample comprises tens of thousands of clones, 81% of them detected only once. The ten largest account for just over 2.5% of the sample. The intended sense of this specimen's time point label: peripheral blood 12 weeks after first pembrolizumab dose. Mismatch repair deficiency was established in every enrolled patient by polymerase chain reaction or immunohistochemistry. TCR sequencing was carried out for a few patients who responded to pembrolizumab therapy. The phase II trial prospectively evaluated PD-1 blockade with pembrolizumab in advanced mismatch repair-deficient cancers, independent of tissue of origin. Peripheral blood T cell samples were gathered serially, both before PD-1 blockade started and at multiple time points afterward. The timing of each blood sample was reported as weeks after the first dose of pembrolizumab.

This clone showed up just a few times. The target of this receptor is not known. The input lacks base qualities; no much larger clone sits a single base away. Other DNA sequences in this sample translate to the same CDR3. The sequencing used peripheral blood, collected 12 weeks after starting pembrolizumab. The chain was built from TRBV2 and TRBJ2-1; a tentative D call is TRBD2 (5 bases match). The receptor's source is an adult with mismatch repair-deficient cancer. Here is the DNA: TGTGCCAGCAGTGGACTATTCAATGAGCAGTTCTTC. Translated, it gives CASSGLFNEQFF.